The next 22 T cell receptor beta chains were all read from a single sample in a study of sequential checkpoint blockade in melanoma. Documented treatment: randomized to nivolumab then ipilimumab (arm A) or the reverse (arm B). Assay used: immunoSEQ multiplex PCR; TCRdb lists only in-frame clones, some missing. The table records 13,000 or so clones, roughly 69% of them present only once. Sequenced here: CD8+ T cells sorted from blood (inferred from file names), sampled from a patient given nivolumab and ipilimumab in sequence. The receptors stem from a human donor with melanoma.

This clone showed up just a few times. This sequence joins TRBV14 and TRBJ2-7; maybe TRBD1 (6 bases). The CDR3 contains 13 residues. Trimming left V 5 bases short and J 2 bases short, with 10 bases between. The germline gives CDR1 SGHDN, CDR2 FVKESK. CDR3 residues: CASSSGDTYEQYF. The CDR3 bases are TGTGCCAGCAGCTCAGGGGACACCTACGAGCAGTACTTC.

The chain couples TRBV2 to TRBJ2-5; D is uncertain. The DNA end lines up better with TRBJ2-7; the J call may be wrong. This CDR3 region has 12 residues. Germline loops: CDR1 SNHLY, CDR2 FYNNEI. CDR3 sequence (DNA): TGTGCCAGCAGTGAACAAATCCCCGAGCAGTACTTC. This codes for CASSEQIPEQYF.

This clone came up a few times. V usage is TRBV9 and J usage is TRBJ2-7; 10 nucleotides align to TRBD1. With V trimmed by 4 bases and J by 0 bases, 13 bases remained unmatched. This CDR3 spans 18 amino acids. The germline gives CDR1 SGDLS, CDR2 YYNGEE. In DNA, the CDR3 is TGTGCCAGCAGCTTAGCGCCGGGACAGGGGTCGGTCTCCTACGAGCAGTACTTC. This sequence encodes CASSLAPGQGSVSYEQYF.

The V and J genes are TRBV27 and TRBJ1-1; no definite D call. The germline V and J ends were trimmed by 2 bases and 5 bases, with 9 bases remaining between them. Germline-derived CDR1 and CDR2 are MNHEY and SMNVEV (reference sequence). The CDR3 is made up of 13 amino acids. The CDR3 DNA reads TGTGCCAGCAGTTTAGGGAGGGAAACTGAAGCTTTCTTT. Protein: CASSLGRETEAFF.

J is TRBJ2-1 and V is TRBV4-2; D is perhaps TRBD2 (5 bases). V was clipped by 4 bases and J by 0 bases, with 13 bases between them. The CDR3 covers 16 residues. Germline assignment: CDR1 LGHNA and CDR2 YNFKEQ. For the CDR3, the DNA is TGTGCCAGCAGCCCCAGACTGGGGAGCTCCTACAATGAGCAGTTCTTC. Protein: CASSPRLGSSYNEQFF.

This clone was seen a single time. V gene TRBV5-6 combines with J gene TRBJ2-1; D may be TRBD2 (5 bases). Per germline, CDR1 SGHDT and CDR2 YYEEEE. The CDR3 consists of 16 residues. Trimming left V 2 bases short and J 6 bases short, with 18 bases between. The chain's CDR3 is CASSFWAGIGPNEQFF. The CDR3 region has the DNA TGTGCCAGCAGCTTTTGGGCGGGCATTGGGCCCAATGAGCAGTTCTTC.

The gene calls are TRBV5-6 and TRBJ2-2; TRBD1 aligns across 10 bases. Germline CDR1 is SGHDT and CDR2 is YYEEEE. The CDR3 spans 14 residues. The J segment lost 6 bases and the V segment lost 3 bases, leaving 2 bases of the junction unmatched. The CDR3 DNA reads TGTGCCAGCAGCTACGGGACAGGGGCCGGGGAGCTGTTTTTT. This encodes CASSYGTGAGELFF.

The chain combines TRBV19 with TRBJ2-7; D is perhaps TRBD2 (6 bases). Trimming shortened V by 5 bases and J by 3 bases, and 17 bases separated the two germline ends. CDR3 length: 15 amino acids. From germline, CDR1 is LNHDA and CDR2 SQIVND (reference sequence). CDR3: CASSPGQGGNYEQYF. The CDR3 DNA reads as TGTGCCAGTAGTCCCGGGCAGGGAGGCAACTACGAGCAGTACTTC.

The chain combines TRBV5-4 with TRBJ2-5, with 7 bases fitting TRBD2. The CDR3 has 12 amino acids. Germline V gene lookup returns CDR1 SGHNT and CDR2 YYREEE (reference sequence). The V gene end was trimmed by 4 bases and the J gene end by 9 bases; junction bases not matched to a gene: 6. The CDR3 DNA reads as TGTGCCAGCAGCGGTGGGGCGGGAGCCCAGTACTTC. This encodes CASSGGAGAQYF.

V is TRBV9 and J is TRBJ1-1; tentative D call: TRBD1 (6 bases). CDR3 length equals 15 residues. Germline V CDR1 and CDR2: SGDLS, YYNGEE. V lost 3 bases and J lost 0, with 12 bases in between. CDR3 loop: CASSASGTLNTEAFF. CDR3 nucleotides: TGTGCCAGCAGCGCGAGCGGGACACTGAACACTGAAGCTTTCTTT.

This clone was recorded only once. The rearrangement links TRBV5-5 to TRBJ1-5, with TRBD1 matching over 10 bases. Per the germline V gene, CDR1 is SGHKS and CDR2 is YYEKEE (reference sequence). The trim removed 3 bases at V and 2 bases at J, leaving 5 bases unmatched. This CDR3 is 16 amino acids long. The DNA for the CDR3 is TGTGCCAGCAGCTCTACCGGGACAGGGGGCAATCAGCCCCAGCATTTT. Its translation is CASSSTGTGGNQPQHF.

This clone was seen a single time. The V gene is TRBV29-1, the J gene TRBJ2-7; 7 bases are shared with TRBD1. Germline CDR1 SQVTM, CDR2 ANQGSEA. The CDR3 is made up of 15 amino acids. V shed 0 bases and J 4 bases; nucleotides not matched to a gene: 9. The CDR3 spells CSVEEKGTVNYEQYF. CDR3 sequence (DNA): TGCAGCGTTGAAGAAAAAGGGACAGTTAATTACGAGCAGTACTTC.

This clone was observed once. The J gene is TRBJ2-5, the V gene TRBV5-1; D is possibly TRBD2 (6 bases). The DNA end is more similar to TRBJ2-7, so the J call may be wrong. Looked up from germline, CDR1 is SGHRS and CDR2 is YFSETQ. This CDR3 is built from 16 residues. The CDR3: CASSQGVAGRDYEQYF. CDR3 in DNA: TGCGCCAGCAGCCAGGGCGTGGCAGGGCGGGATTACGAGCAGTACTTC.

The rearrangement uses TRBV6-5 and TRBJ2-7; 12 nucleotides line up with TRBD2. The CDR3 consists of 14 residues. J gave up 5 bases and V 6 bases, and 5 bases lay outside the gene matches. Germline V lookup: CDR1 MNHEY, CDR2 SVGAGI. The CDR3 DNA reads TGTGCCAGCAGCCTAGCGGGAGGGCGTGACGAGCAGTACTTC. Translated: CASSLAGGRDEQYF.

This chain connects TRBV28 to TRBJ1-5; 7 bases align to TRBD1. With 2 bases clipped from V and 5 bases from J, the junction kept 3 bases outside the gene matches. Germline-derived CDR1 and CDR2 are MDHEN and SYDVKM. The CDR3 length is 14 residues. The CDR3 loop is CASSLQGDYQPQHF. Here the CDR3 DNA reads TGTGCCAGCAGTTTACAGGGGGATTATCAGCCCCAGCATTTT.

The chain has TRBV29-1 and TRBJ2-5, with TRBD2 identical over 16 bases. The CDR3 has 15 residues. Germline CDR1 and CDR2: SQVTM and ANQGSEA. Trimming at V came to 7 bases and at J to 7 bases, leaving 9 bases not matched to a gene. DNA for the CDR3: TGCAGCGCCCTGGGACTAGCGGGGGGGCCGGTGACCCAGTACTTC. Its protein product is CSALGLAGGPVTQYF.

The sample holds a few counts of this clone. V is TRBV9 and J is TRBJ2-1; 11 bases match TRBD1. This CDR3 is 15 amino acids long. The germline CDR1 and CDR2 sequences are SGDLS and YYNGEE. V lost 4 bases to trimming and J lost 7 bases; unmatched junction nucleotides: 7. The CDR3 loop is CASSLGTGGRNEQFF. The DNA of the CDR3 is TGTGCCAGCAGCTTAGGGACAGGGGGACGGAATGAGCAGTTCTTC.

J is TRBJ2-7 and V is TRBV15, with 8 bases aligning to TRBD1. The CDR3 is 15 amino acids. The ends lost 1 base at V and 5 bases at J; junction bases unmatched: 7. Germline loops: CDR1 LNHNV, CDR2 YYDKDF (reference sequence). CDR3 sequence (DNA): TGTGCCACCAGCAGAGGGTGGACAGGGAGCCACGAGCAGTACTTC. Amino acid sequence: CATSRGWTGSHEQYF.

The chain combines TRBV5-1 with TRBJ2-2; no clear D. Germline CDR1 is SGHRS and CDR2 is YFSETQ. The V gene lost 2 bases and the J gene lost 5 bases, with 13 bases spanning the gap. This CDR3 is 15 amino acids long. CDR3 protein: CASSFQRPPTGELFF. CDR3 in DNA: TGCGCCAGCAGCTTCCAGAGGCCGCCGACCGGGGAGCTGTTTTTT.

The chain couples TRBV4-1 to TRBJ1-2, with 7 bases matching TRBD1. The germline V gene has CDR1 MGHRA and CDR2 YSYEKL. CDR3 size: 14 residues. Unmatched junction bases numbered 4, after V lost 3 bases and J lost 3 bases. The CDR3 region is CASSQIRGDYGYTF. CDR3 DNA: TGCGCCAGCAGCCAGATCAGGGGGGACTATGGCTACACCTTC.

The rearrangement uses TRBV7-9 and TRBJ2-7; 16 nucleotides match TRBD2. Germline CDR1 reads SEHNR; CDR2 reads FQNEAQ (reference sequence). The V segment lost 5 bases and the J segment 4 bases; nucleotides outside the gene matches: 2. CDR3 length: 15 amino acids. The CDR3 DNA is TGTGCCAGCAGCCAGGGACTAGCGGGAGGGTACGAGCAGTACTTC. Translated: CASSQGLAGGYEQYF.

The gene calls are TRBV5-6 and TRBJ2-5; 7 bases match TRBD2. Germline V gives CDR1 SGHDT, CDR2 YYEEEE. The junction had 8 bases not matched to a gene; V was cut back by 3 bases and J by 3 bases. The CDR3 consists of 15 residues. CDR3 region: CASSSTGLAEETQYF. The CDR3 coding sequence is TGTGCCAGCAGCTCTACCGGGCTAGCGGAAGAGACCCAGTACTTC.